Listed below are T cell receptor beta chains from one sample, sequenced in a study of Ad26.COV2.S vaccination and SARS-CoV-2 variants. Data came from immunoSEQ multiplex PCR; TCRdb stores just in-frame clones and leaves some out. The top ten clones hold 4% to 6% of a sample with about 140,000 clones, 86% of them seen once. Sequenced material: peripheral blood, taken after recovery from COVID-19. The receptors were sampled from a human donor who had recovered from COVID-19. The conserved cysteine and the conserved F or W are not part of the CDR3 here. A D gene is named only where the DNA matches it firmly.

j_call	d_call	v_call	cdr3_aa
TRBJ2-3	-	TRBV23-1	ASSQIGGTPRVTDTQY
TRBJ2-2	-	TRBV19	ASSYTPGPLGQF
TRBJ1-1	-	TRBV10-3	AISAGDREAF
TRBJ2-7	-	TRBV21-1	ASSKLVGEQY
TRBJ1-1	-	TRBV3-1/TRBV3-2	ASTTTGESTEAF
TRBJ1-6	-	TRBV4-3	ASSQVREVYNSPLH
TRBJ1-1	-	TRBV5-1	ASSGEGRGTEAF
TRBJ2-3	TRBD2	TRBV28	ASSPGGLAGSYTQY
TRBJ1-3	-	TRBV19	ASNSWGSGNTIY
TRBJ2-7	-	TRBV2	ASSGQIYEQY
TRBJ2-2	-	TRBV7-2	ASSSHTKGGELF
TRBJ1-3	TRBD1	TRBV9	ASNRQGEGNTIY
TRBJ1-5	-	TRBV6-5	ASSTDPYQPQH
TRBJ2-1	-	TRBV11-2	ASSLVRGEQF
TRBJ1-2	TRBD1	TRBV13	ASSGTGIGYGYT
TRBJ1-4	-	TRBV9	ASSVGRATAWENEKLF
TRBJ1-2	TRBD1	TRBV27	ASSPRQGRDNYGYT
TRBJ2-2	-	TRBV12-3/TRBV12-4	ASTMGAGELF
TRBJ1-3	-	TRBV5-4	ASSLNGISGNTIY
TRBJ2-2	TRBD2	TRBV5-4	ASSFDWGLAATGELF
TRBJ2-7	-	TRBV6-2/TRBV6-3	ASSYSNNDGHYEQY
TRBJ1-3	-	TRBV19	ASRRNAGNTIY
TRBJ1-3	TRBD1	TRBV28	ASKVQGAGNTIY
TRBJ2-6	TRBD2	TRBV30	AWSVPDGGISGANVLT
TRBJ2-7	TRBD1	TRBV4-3	ASSHILDRAYEQY
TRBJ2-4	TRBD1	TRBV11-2	ASSLGQGRSGAKNIQY
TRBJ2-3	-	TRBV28	ASSPGGGWLTDTQY
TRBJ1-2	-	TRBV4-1	ASSQKASGDHNYGYT
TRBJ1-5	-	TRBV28	ASSRRDFQPQH